Listed below are T cell receptor beta chains from one sample, sequenced in a study of monozygotic twins with cystic fibrosis. Produced via immunoSEQ multiplex PCR; TCRdb's table is partial and in-frame only. This sample has approximately 27,000 clones, with about nine tenths found just once. The sequenced sample was blood. These receptors were obtained from a girl aged 2 to 9 with cystic fibrosis. CDR3s include the opening cysteine and the closing phenylalanine or tryptophan. A D gene is named only where the DNA matches it firmly. Rows give clone size only sometimes, using once, few, many, or a class for an expanded clone.

CDR3 DNA,CDR3 protein,J gene,V gene,D gene,clone size
TGTGCCAGCAAGGAAGGTAGGACGGACAGGGCTGGCACCGGGGAGCTGTTTTTT,CASKEGRTDRAGTGELFF,TRBJ2-2,TRBV2,TRBD1,-
TGTGCCAGCTCACCAGGGGTAACCATATATTTT,CASSPGVTIYF,TRBJ1-3,TRBV18,-,-
TGTGCCAGCAGCTACGATGGACAGGGTCGGACCCTCCACTTT,CASSYDGQGRTLHF,TRBJ1-6,TRBV7-9,TRBD1,few
TGCGCCAGCAGCTTAGGGACAGTACATAATTCACCCCTCCACTTT,CASSLGTVHNSPLHF,TRBJ1-6,TRBV5-1,TRBD1,-
TGTGCCAGCAGCCAAGATCGGGGGGCGTATACAGATACGCAGTATTTT,CASSQDRGAYTDTQYF,TRBJ2-3,TRBV4-2,-,-
TGTGCCAGCACCTTAGGTGGATTATCACCCCTCCACTTT,CASTLGGLSPLHF,TRBJ1-6,TRBV7-6,-,-
TGTGCCAGCAGCTTGGCGGGGCGGGGGTCGAACACCGGGGAGCTGTTTTTT,CASSLAGRGSNTGELFF,TRBJ2-2,TRBV5-5,TRBD2,-
TGTGCCAGCTCTAGCACAGATACGCAGTATTTT,CASSSTDTQYF,TRBJ2-3,TRBV6-1,-,-
TGTGCCAGCAGCAAAGGACCTACAACCGGGGAGCTGTTTTTT,CASSKGPTTGELFF,TRBJ2-2,TRBV7-2,-,-
TGCGCCAGCAGCTTGGAAGGGGGGGGCCCTTACGAGCAGTACTTC,CASSLEGGGPYEQYF,TRBJ2-7,TRBV5-1,-,-
TGCGCCAGCAGCTTGTGGCAGAGTGCCGATACGCAGTATTTT,CASSLWQSADTQYF,TRBJ2-3,TRBV5-1,-,-
TGTGCCAGCAGCCCGGGACAGCCTCCCTACGAGCAGTACTTC,CASSPGQPPYEQYF,TRBJ2-7,TRBV5-4,TRBD1,-
TGTGCCAGCAGCCCCACTTCCACTAGACCCTACGAGCAGTACTTC,CASSPTSTRPYEQYF,TRBJ2-7,TRBV11-3,-,-
TGTGCCTGGAGGGAAGGGGATACGCAGTATTTT,CAWREGDTQYF,TRBJ2-3,TRBV30,-,-
TGTGCCAGCAGATCTTCCGGGACATCTTACGAGCAGTACTTC,CASRSSGTSYEQYF,TRBJ2-7,TRBV6-5,-,-
TGTGCCAGCAGCCGAGGACAGGGGTGGACCTACGAGCAGTACTTC,CASSRGQGWTYEQYF,TRBJ2-7,TRBV4-2,TRBD1,-
TGTGCCAGCAGCGTAGGGGCTAGAAGTCCCGAGACCCAGTACTTC,CASSVGARSPETQYF,TRBJ2-5,TRBV9,-,-